The 18 T cell receptor beta chains reported below all come from one sample, sequenced in a study of blood T cell repertoires in COVID-19. Repertoires were generated with immunoSEQ multiplex PCR, while TCRdb's copy carries only in-frame clones and drops some. Of roughly 300,000 clones listed, approximately 89% are singletons. The specimen sequenced was peripheral blood. The receptors were gathered from a woman in her 50s who had recovered from COVID-19.

This rearrangement joins TRBV28 to TRBJ1-5, with 7 bases lining up with TRBD1. In germline, CDR1 is MDHEN, CDR2 SYDVKM. After removal of 7 bases from V and 6 bases from J, the junction contained 6 bases not matched to a gene. The CDR3 spans 13 residues. The CDR3 DNA reads TGTGCCAGCACGGCCAGGGGGATTCAGCCCCAGCATTTT. This encodes CASTARGIQPQHF. Drawing the rest from reference TRBV28 and TRBJ1-5, the complete variable domain is DVKVTQSSRYLVKRTGEKVFLECVQDMDHENMFWYRQDPGLGLRLIYFSYDVKMKEKGDIPEGYSVSREKKERFSLILESASTNQTSMYLCASTARGIQPQHFGDGTRLSIL.

This clone was picked up one time. V is TRBV4-3 and J is TRBJ2-5; TRBD2 matches 10 bases. CDR1 LGHNA and CDR2 YSLEER come from the germline V gene. With 1 base clipped from V and 1 base from J, the junction kept 6 bases outside the gene matches. CDR3 length: 17 residues. The CDR3 DNA is TGCGCCAGCAGCCAAGGTGGACTAGCGGAAATCCAAGAGACCCAGTACTTC. It encodes CASSQGGLAEIQETQYF.

The gene calls are TRBV6-2 or TRBV6-3 and TRBJ2-2; 7 positions match TRBD2. Trimming removed 0 bases from V and 5 bases from J; junction bases left unmatched: 9. Germline lookup yields CDR1 MNHEY and CDR2 SVGEGT. CDR3 size: 17 residues. Here the CDR3 DNA reads TGTGCCAGCAGTTACTCCGGACTAGTCCGTGGAACCGGGGAGCTGTTTTTT. Translation: CASSYSGLVRGTGELFF.

The gene calls are TRBV27 and TRBJ2-3; TRBD2 matches 7 bases. Per germline, CDR1 MNHEY and CDR2 SMNVEV (reference sequence). The J segment lost 1 base and the V segment lost 4 bases, leaving 8 bases of the junction unmatched. The CDR3 is 16 residues long. This CDR3 reads CASSSGLAVRTDTQYF. CDR3 bases: TGTGCCAGCAGTTCGGGGCTAGCGGTTCGCACAGATACGCAGTATTTT.

This clone appeared a single time. Here the CDR3 reads CSVEDPRYGYTF. Written as DNA, the CDR3 is TGCAGCGTTGAAGATCCGAGATATGGCTACACCTTC. V usage is TRBV29-1 and J usage is TRBJ1-2; the D is unclear. The CDR3 loop spans 12 amino acids. Germline values: CDR1 SQVTM, CDR2 ANQGSEA. Trimming removed 0 bases from V and 5 bases from J, with 7 bases in between.

This clone was counted only a few times. The rearrangement links TRBV10-2 to TRBJ1-2, with TRBD1 matching over 12 bases. The CDR3 is made up of 14 amino acids. Looked up from germline, CDR1 is WSHSY and CDR2 is SAAADI. V was pared by 8 bases and J by 5 bases, with 6 bases of the junction left unmatched. The CDR3 reads CASGGTGGRYGYTF. The CDR3 DNA reads as TGCGCCAGCGGCGGGACAGGGGGCCGGTATGGCTACACCTTC.

The chain employs TRBV28 and TRBJ1-2, with D hard to call. Germline V lookup: CDR1 MDHEN, CDR2 SYDVKM. This CDR3 region has 13 residues. V lost 5 bases, J lost 4 bases, and 11 bases lay in between. The CDR3 sequence: CASSSRGFYGYTF. DNA of the CDR3: TGTGCCAGCAGTAGTAGAGGGTTCTATGGCTACACCTTC.

The J gene is TRBJ2-7, the V gene TRBV9; 9 bases fit TRBD1. J lost 0 bases, V lost 3 bases, and 4 bases had no gene match. The CDR3 is 15 residues long. The germline CDR1 and CDR2 sequences are SGDLS and YYNGEE. The CDR3 region has the DNA TGTGCCAGCAGCGCGGGACAGGGAAGCTCCTACGAGCAGTACTTC. Translated, it gives CASSAGQGSSYEQYF.

The J gene is TRBJ2-2, the V gene TRBV6-1, with 10 nucleotides matching TRBD1. The germline V gene has CDR1 MNHNS and CDR2 SASEGT. J lost 4 bases, V lost 2 bases, and 4 bases had no gene match. This CDR3 spans 16 amino acids. The DNA for the CDR3 is TGTGCCAGCAGTGAACCCCGGACAGGGGGCACCGGGGAGCTGTTTTTT. The encoded protein is CASSEPRTGGTGELFF.

The chain couples TRBV4-1 to TRBJ2-7, with 7 positions matching TRBD1. CDR3 size: 16 residues. V lost 0 bases and J lost 3; bases outside the gene matches: 8. CDR1 and CDR2 (germline): MGHRA, YSYEKL. The CDR3 DNA sequence: TGCGCCAGCAGCCAAGATCAGCTACAGGGGAACTACGAGCAGTACTTC. It codes for CASSQDQLQGNYEQYF.

In its sample, this clone was seen once. The chain combines TRBV28 with TRBJ1-1; a weak D match, TRBD1 (6 bases). The CDR3 is made up of 14 amino acids. V was shortened by 4 bases and J by 1 base, with 10 bases between the two germline ends. Germline CDR1 reads MDHEN; CDR2 reads SYDVKM. Here the CDR3 reads CASSSATGNTEAFF. The CDR3 nucleotides read TGTGCCAGCAGTTCAGCGACAGGGAACACTGAAGCTTTCTTT.

This chain links TRBV30 with TRBJ2-3; TRBD1 aligns across 9 bases. This CDR3 has 14 amino acids. Germline loops: CDR1 GTSNPN, CDR2 SVGIG (reference sequence). J gave up 1 base and V 1 base, and 0 bases lay outside the gene matches. The CDR3 nucleotides are TGTGCCTGGAGTGGACAGGGGGGCACAGATACGCAGTATTTT. Its protein product is CAWSGQGGTDTQYF.

The V and J genes are TRBV12-3 or TRBV12-4 and TRBJ1-4; the match to TRBD1 covers 8 bases. V trimming: 10 bases; J trimming: 6 bases; junction bases outside the gene matches: 4. The CDR3 is 12 amino acids. CDR3 sequence: CAIGQGYEKLFF. The CDR3 DNA is TGTGCCATTGGACAGGGCTATGAAAAACTGTTTTTT.

The chain links TRBV7-3 to TRBJ2-5, with D possibly matching TRBD1 (6 bases). There are 13 residues in the CDR3. V was trimmed by 5 bases and J by 1 base, leaving 8 bases between them. Germline V gives CDR1 SGHTA, CDR2 FQGTGA. CDR3 in DNA: TGTGCCAGCAGCCGGACAGCCCAAGAGACCCAGTACTTC. This gives the protein CASSRTAQETQYF.

The J gene is TRBJ1-1, the V gene TRBV3-1 (or the pseudogene TRBV3-2); TRBD1 might be the D (6 bases). The CDR3 contains 15 residues. V dropped 3 bases and J dropped 5 bases, with 16 bases sitting between them. Germline V gene data show CDR1 as LGHDT and CDR2 as YNNKEL (reference sequence). The DNA for the CDR3 is TGTGCCAGCAGCCATCCTTTCGGGGGGCGGACTGAAGCTTTCTTT. Translated: CASSHPFGGRTEAFF.

This clone has only a few counts. The chain employs TRBV11-3 and TRBJ2-3; 9 bases fit TRBD2. Looked up from germline, CDR1 is SGHNT and CDR2 is YENEEA. Trimming at V came to 2 bases and at J to 3 bases, leaving 3 bases not matched to a gene. The CDR3 has 15 residues. The CDR3 bases are TGTGCCAGCAGCTTACGAGCGGGAGGTACAGATACGCAGTATTTT. Translated, it gives CASSLRAGGTDTQYF.

This chain uses TRBV9 with TRBJ2-7; 8 positions match TRBD2. The length of the CDR3 is 15 residues. Germline assignment: CDR1 SGDLS and CDR2 YYNGEE. The V segment lost 0 bases and the J segment 2 bases; nucleotides outside the gene matches: 4. CDR3 protein: CASSVGLAITYEQYF. The CDR3 nucleotides read TGTGCCAGCAGCGTAGGACTAGCGATAACCTACGAGCAGTACTTC.

V is TRBV6-5 and J is TRBJ1-4; possible D gene TRBD1, 6 bases. From germline, CDR1 is MNHEY and CDR2 SVGAGI. The CDR3 covers 14 residues. V was trimmed by 2 bases and J by 7 bases, leaving 11 bases between them. The CDR3 reads CASSYVQGSEKLFF. CDR3 sequence (DNA): TGTGCCAGCAGTTACGTACAGGGTAGTGAAAAACTGTTTTTT.